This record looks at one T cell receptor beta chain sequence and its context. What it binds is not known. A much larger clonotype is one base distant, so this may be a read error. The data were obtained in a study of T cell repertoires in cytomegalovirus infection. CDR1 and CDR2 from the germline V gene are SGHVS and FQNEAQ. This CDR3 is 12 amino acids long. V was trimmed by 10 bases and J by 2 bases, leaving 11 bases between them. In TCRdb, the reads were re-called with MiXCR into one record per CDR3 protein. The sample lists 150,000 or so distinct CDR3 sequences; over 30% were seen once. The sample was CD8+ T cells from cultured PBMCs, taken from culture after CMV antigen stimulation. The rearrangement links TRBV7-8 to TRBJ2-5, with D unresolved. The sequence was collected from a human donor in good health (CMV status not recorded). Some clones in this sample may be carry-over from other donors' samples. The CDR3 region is CANSTEQETQYF. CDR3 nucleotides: TGTGCCAACAGTACCGAACAAGAGACCCAGTACTTC.